Listed below are T cell receptor beta chains from one sample, sequenced in a study of blood T cell repertoires in COVID-19. This table comes from immunoSEQ multiplex PCR, and its TCRdb copy is limited to in-frame clones, with some not included. This table holds under 110,000 clones, around 85% found once. Specimen: peripheral blood. These receptors were obtained from a woman between 65 and 79 years old with active or convalescent COVID-19. The CDR3 runs from the conserved cysteine through the conserved F or W. A D gene is named only where the DNA matches it firmly. The size of a clone is reported for some rows only, either as once, few or many, or as a class for expanded clones.

d_gene: .; j_gene: TRBJ2-3; abundance: .; v_gene: TRBV28; CDR3aa: CASSFGGITTDTQYF; CDR3nt: TGTGCCAGCAGTTTCGGCGGGATCACCACAGATACGCAGTATTTT
d_gene: .; j_gene: TRBJ1-6; abundance: .; v_gene: TRBV28; CDR3aa: CASSLSGSPLHF; CDR3nt: TGTGCCAGCAGTTTATCGGGTTCACCCCTCCACTTT
d_gene: .; j_gene: TRBJ2-2; abundance: .; v_gene: TRBV5-1; CDR3aa: CASSHGLYTGELFF; CDR3nt: TGCGCCAGCAGCCACGGACTTTACACCGGGGAGCTGTTTTTT
d_gene: TRBD1; j_gene: TRBJ1-5; abundance: .; v_gene: TRBV28; CDR3aa: CASSNRGQSNQPQHF; CDR3nt: TGTGCCAGCAGTAACAGGGGTCAGAGCAATCAGCCCCAGCATTTT
d_gene: .; j_gene: TRBJ2-3; abundance: .; v_gene: TRBV28; CDR3aa: CASSPPGTDTQYF; CDR3nt: TGTGCCAGCAGTCCCCCGGGCACAGATACGCAGTATTTT
d_gene: TRBD1; j_gene: TRBJ2-3; abundance: .; v_gene: TRBV5-4; CDR3aa: CASSLDPTGNVADTQYF; CDR3nt: TGTGCCAGCAGCTTGGATCCGACAGGGAATGTCGCAGATACGCAGTATTTT
d_gene: TRBD1; j_gene: TRBJ1-4; abundance: .; v_gene: TRBV2; CDR3aa: CASRHRDRGASGGLFF; CDR3nt: TGTGCCAGCAGACATCGGGACAGGGGAGCTTCCGGGGGACTGTTTTTT
d_gene: TRBD1; j_gene: TRBJ1-1; abundance: once; v_gene: TRBV3-1/TRBV3-2; CDR3aa: CASSLRQGSNTEAFF; CDR3nt: TGTGCCAGCAGCCTACGACAGGGATCGAACACTGAAGCTTTCTTT
d_gene: .; j_gene: TRBJ1-1; abundance: .; v_gene: TRBV2; CDR3aa: CASLPWNTEAFF; CDR3nt: TGTGCCAGCCTCCCCTGGAACACTGAAGCTTTCTTT
d_gene: TRBD1; j_gene: TRBJ2-5; abundance: .; v_gene: TRBV2; CDR3aa: CASSEWTGVETQYF; CDR3nt: TGTGCCAGCAGTGAATGGACAGGGGTGGAGACCCAGTACTTC
d_gene: TRBD2; j_gene: TRBJ2-3; abundance: .; v_gene: TRBV4-1; CDR3aa: CASSLRGGFRGTDTQYF; CDR3nt: TGCGCCAGCAGCCTACGGGGGGGTTTTCGGGGCACAGATACGCAGTATTTT
d_gene: TRBD2; j_gene: TRBJ2-7; abundance: .; v_gene: TRBV4-3; CDR3aa: CASSQDLTSGALQYF; CDR3nt: TGCGCCAGCAGCCAAGATCTGACTAGCGGGGCTTTACAGTACTTC
d_gene: .; j_gene: TRBJ2-7; abundance: .; v_gene: TRBV6-2/TRBV6-3; CDR3aa: CASSYGQGSYEQYF; CDR3nt: TGTGCCAGCAGTTACGGTCAGGGGTCCTACGAGCAGTACTTC
d_gene: .; j_gene: TRBJ2-1; abundance: .; v_gene: TRBV28; CDR3aa: CASRSGDYNEQFF; CDR3nt: TGTGCCAGCAGGTCGGGGGATTACAATGAGCAGTTCTTC
d_gene: .; j_gene: TRBJ2-1; abundance: .; v_gene: TRBV4-2; CDR3aa: CASSQDHEPYNEQFF; CDR3nt: TGTGCCAGCAGCCAAGACCACGAGCCTTACAATGAGCAGTTCTTC
d_gene: TRBD1; j_gene: TRBJ2-7; abundance: .; v_gene: TRBV2; CDR3aa: CASLAGFRDRRSYEQYF; CDR3nt: TGTGCCAGCTTGGCGGGGTTTAGGGACAGGCGGTCCTACGAGCAGTACTTC
d_gene: .; j_gene: TRBJ1-1; abundance: once; v_gene: TRBV28; CDR3aa: CASSLPQGRTDTEAFF; CDR3nt: TGTGCCAGCAGTTTACCCCAGGGGCGGACTGACACTGAAGCTTTCTTT
d_gene: TRBD1; j_gene: TRBJ1-2; abundance: .; v_gene: TRBV19; CDR3aa: CASRPGQGNYGYTF; CDR3nt: TGTGCCAGCCGCCCGGGACAGGGCAACTATGGCTACACCTTC
d_gene: TRBD2; j_gene: TRBJ2-3; abundance: .; v_gene: TRBV6-2/TRBV6-3; CDR3aa: CASSKLGGDSTDTQYF; CDR3nt: TGTGCCAGCAGCAAACTCGGGGGGGACAGCACAGATACGCAGTATTTT
d_gene: .; j_gene: TRBJ1-6; abundance: .; v_gene: TRBV11-2; CDR3aa: CASRTDVGYYNSPLHF; CDR3nt: TGTGCCAGCAGAACCGACGTGGGCTACTATAATTCACCCCTCCACTTT
d_gene: TRBD2; j_gene: TRBJ2-2; abundance: .; v_gene: TRBV30; CDR3aa: CAWIGGRKTGELFF; CDR3nt: TGTGCCTGGATTGGCGGGAGGAAGACCGGGGAGCTGTTTTTT
d_gene: TRBD1; j_gene: TRBJ1-5; abundance: .; v_gene: TRBV19; CDR3aa: CASSSGQGSNQPQHF; CDR3nt: TGTGCCAGTAGTTCGGGACAGGGAAGCAATCAGCCCCAGCATTTT
d_gene: .; j_gene: TRBJ2-7; abundance: .; v_gene: TRBV5-1; CDR3aa: CASSFTGTNYEQYF; CDR3nt: TGCGCCAGCAGCTTCACCGGGACAAACTACGAGCAGTACTTC
d_gene: .; j_gene: TRBJ1-1; abundance: once; v_gene: TRBV24-1; CDR3aa: CATSDPKTGPNTEAFF; CDR3nt: TGTGCCACCAGTGACCCTAAGACAGGCCCGAACACTGAAGCTTTCTTT
d_gene: TRBD2; j_gene: TRBJ2-7; abundance: .; v_gene: TRBV4-2; CDR3aa: CASSRERGGSYEQYF; CDR3nt: TGTGCCAGCAGCAGAGAGCGGGGGGGATCCTACGAGCAGTACTTC
d_gene: .; j_gene: TRBJ1-1; abundance: .; v_gene: TRBV9; CDR3aa: CASSYDWSGDTEAFF; CDR3nt: TGTGCCAGCAGCTACGACTGGTCAGGGGACACTGAAGCTTTCTTT
d_gene: .; j_gene: TRBJ1-3; abundance: .; v_gene: TRBV5-8; CDR3aa: CASSLVRQGGNTIYF; CDR3nt: TGTGCCAGCAGCTTGGTTCGGCAGGGAGGAAACACCATATATTTT
d_gene: .; j_gene: TRBJ1-2; abundance: .; v_gene: TRBV7-9; CDR3aa: CASSPSNYGYTF; CDR3nt: TGTGCCAGCAGCCCCTCTAACTATGGCTACACCTTC
d_gene: .; j_gene: TRBJ1-2; abundance: .; v_gene: TRBV27; CDR3aa: CASSFGKTGYGYTF; CDR3nt: TGTGCCAGCAGTTTTGGTAAAACGGGGTATGGCTACACCTTC
d_gene: .; j_gene: TRBJ2-1; abundance: .; v_gene: TRBV10-3; CDR3aa: CAITPHPAGQYNEQFF; CDR3nt: TGTGCCATCACCCCGCACCCAGCGGGACAATACAATGAGCAGTTCTTC
d_gene: .; j_gene: TRBJ1-1; abundance: few; v_gene: TRBV5-1; CDR3aa: CASRSGDRGNTEAFF; CDR3nt: TGCGCCAGCAGAAGCGGAGACCGGGGGAACACTGAAGCTTTCTTT
d_gene: .; j_gene: TRBJ2-6; abundance: .; v_gene: TRBV28; CDR3aa: CASSLSSGANVLTF; CDR3nt: TGTGCCAGCAGTTTATCGTCTGGGGCCAACGTCCTGACTTTC
d_gene: .; j_gene: TRBJ1-2; abundance: .; v_gene: TRBV12-3/TRBV12-4; CDR3aa: CASGRGYGYTF; CDR3nt: TGTGCCAGCGGGCGTGGCTATGGCTACACCTTC
d_gene: TRBD1; j_gene: TRBJ2-2; abundance: .; v_gene: TRBV24-1; CDR3aa: CATPGQGGRGAVF; CDR3nt: TGTGCCACTCCGGGACAGGGGGGCCGGGGAGCTGTTTTT
d_gene: .; j_gene: TRBJ1-1; abundance: .; v_gene: TRBV5-1; CDR3aa: CASSFSSVAEAFF; CDR3nt: TGCGCCAGCAGCTTTTCTTCGGTGGCTGAAGCTTTCTTT
d_gene: TRBD1; j_gene: TRBJ1-1; abundance: .; v_gene: TRBV10-3; CDR3aa: CAISGGQGASNTEAFF; CDR3nt: TGTGCCATCAGTGGAGGACAGGGGGCTTCCAACACTGAAGCTTTCTTT
d_gene: TRBD1; j_gene: TRBJ1-1; abundance: few; v_gene: TRBV29-1; CDR3aa: CSVAGGNTEAFF; CDR3nt: TGCAGCGTAGCAGGGGGGAACACTGAAGCTTTCTTT
d_gene: .; j_gene: TRBJ1-2; abundance: .; v_gene: TRBV5-1; CDR3aa: CASMADSSFNYGYTF; CDR3nt: TGCGCCAGCATGGCGGACTCGAGCTTTAACTATGGCTACACCTTC
d_gene: TRBD1; j_gene: TRBJ2-7; abundance: .; v_gene: TRBV7-2; CDR3aa: CASSFGQGVFYEQYF; CDR3nt: TGTGCCAGCAGCTTTGGACAGGGGGTTTTCTACGAGCAGTACTTC
d_gene: .; j_gene: TRBJ2-5; abundance: once; v_gene: TRBV10-3; CDR3aa: CATSAQGETQYF; CDR3nt: TGTGCCACCTCAGCCCAGGGAGAGACCCAGTACTTC
d_gene: TRBD1; j_gene: TRBJ1-6; abundance: once; v_gene: TRBV7-9; CDR3aa: CASSLTRDRGSPLHF; CDR3nt: TGTGCCAGCAGCTTAACCCGGGACAGGGGATCACCCCTCCACTTT
d_gene: .; j_gene: TRBJ2-1; abundance: .; v_gene: TRBV5-4; CDR3aa: CASSQQGLDYNEQFF; CDR3nt: TGTGCCAGCAGCCAACAGGGCCTTGATTACAATGAGCAGTTCTTC
d_gene: TRBD1; j_gene: TRBJ2-5; abundance: .; v_gene: TRBV5-1; CDR3aa: CASSLGLQGAQETQYF; CDR3nt: TGCGCCAGCAGCTTGGGACTACAGGGGGCCCAAGAGACCCAGTACTTC
d_gene: TRBD1; j_gene: TRBJ2-3; abundance: few; v_gene: TRBV28; CDR3aa: CASSSRQGKADTQYF; CDR3nt: TGTGCCAGCAGTTCCCGACAGGGGAAGGCAGATACGCAGTATTTT
d_gene: TRBD1; j_gene: TRBJ2-7; abundance: .; v_gene: TRBV30; CDR3aa: CAWRRRDRGSEQYF; CDR3nt: TGTGCCTGGAGACGAAGGGACAGGGGGTCCGAGCAGTACTTC
d_gene: .; j_gene: TRBJ1-5; abundance: .; v_gene: TRBV7-8; CDR3aa: CASSLAAGPRQPQHF; CDR3nt: TGTGCCAGCAGCTTAGCTGCGGGCCCCCGCCAGCCCCAGCATTTT
d_gene: .; j_gene: TRBJ2-7; abundance: .; v_gene: TRBV7-9; CDR3aa: CASSSLYEQYF; CDR3nt: TGTGCCAGCAGCTCTTTGTACGAGCAGTACTTC
d_gene: TRBD1; j_gene: TRBJ1-1; abundance: .; v_gene: TRBV3-1/TRBV3-2; CDR3aa: CASGETGKSTEAFF; CDR3nt: TGTGCCAGCGGGGAGACAGGGAAGAGCACTGAAGCTTTCTTT
d_gene: TRBD1; j_gene: TRBJ2-1; abundance: .; v_gene: TRBV5-6; CDR3aa: CASSFPRRQGAGGNEQFF; CDR3nt: TGTGCCAGCAGCTTCCCCCGTCGACAGGGGGCCGGGGGGAATGAGCAGTTCTTC
d_gene: .; j_gene: TRBJ1-5; abundance: .; v_gene: TRBV7-6; CDR3aa: CASSERGSWNVQHF; CDR3nt: TGTGCCAGCAGCGAAAGAGGCAGTTGGAACGTCCAGCATTTT
d_gene: TRBD1; j_gene: TRBJ1-6; abundance: .; v_gene: TRBV5-5; CDR3aa: CASSPQATGNSPLHF; CDR3nt: TGTGCCAGCAGCCCGCAAGCGACAGGGAATTCACCCCTCCACTTT
d_gene: .; j_gene: TRBJ2-1; abundance: .; v_gene: TRBV5-4; CDR3aa: CASSRYVQGEQFF; CDR3nt: TGTGCCAGCAGCCGATATGTACAGGGAGAGCAGTTCTTC
d_gene: .; j_gene: TRBJ2-2; abundance: .; v_gene: TRBV11-2; CDR3aa: CASSLRGGEITGELFF; CDR3nt: TGTGCCAGCAGCTTGAGAGGGGGGGAGATCACCGGGGAGCTGTTTTTT
d_gene: .; j_gene: TRBJ1-1; abundance: .; v_gene: TRBV7-9; CDR3aa: CASSLSRATEAFF; CDR3nt: TGTGCCAGCAGCTTAAGCAGGGCCACTGAAGCTTTCTTT
d_gene: TRBD1; j_gene: TRBJ1-5; abundance: .; v_gene: TRBV10-1; CDR3aa: CANTGTGYMQPQHF; CDR3nt: TGCGCCAACACCGGGACAGGGTATATGCAGCCCCAGCATTTT
d_gene: TRBD2; j_gene: TRBJ2-1; abundance: few; v_gene: TRBV18; CDR3aa: CASSPRLADSSYNEQFF; CDR3nt: TGTGCCAGCTCACCAAGGCTAGCGGATAGCTCCTACAATGAGCAGTTCTTC
d_gene: .; j_gene: TRBJ2-5; abundance: .; v_gene: TRBV3-1/TRBV3-2; CDR3aa: CASSQESLLETQYF; CDR3nt: TGTGCCAGCAGCCAAGAAAGCCTTTTGGAGACCCAGTACTTC
d_gene: TRBD1; j_gene: TRBJ1-4; abundance: .; v_gene: TRBV7-2; CDR3aa: CASSLRQGAGEKLFF; CDR3nt: TGTGCCAGCAGCTTGAGGCAGGGGGCTGGTGAAAAACTGTTTTTT
d_gene: TRBD1; j_gene: TRBJ1-2; abundance: .; v_gene: TRBV18; CDR3aa: CASSPPNRGGYGYTF; CDR3nt: TGTGCCAGCTCACCACCGAACAGGGGTGGCTATGGCTACACCTTC
d_gene: .; j_gene: TRBJ1-2; abundance: .; v_gene: TRBV4-1; CDR3aa: CASSQDQGSAYGYTF; CDR3nt: TGCGCCAGCAGCCAAGATCAGGGGAGCGCCTATGGCTACACCTTC